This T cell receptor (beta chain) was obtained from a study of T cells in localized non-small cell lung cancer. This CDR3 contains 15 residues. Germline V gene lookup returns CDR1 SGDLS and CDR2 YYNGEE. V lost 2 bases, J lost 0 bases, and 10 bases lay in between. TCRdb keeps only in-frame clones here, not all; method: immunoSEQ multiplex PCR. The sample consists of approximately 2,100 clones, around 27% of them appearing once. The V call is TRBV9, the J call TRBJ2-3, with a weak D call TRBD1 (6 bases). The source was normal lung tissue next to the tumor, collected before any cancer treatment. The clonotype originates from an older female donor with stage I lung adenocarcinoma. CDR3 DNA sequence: TGTGCCAGCAGCGTCCGGGACACTAGCACAGATACGCAGTATTTT. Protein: CASSVRDTSTDTQYF.